These 3 T cell receptor beta chains were all obtained from the same sample, sequenced in a study of blood T cell repertoires in COVID-19. The method was immunoSEQ multiplex PCR; TCRdb's version includes in-frame clones alone and lacks a portion of them. Here the sample spans a few hundred thousand clones, 80% to 90% being singletons. Sequencing input: PBMCs or T cells enriched from blood (not recorded which). Receptors originate from a man aged 30 to 39 in a cohort exposed to, infected with or recovered from COVID-19 (not recorded which).

V and J are TRBV9 and TRBJ1-1; no clear D. CDR1 SGDLS and CDR2 YYNGEE come from the germline V gene. CDR3 length equals 14 residues. V lost 3 bases, J lost 0 bases, and 9 bases lay in between. CDR3 in amino acids: CASSGTVMNTEAFF. The CDR3 region has the DNA TGTGCCAGCAGCGGCACGGTTATGAACACTGAAGCTTTCTTT.

The chain is built from TRBV6-5 and TRBJ2-7, with a possible D match to TRBD1 (5 bases). This CDR3 comprises 12 residues. CDR1 and CDR2 from the germline V gene are MNHEY and SVGAGI. V lost 5 bases to trimming and J lost 3 bases, with 8 bases between them. The CDR3 loop reads CASSQGLYEQYF. In DNA, the CDR3 is TGTGCCAGCAGTCAGGGTCTCTACGAGCAGTACTTC.

The chain joins TRBV9 to TRBJ2-1; 11 bases agree with TRBD2. The germline V gene encodes CDR1 SGDLS and CDR2 YYNGEE. The CDR3 sequence is 16 residues long. V lost 4 bases to trimming and J lost 6 bases; unmatched junction nucleotides: 9. CDR3 sequence: CASSPRTSGPRNEQFF. The CDR3, as DNA: TGTGCCAGCAGCCCGCGGACTAGCGGGCCCCGCAATGAGCAGTTCTTC.